Each of the 14 T cell receptor beta chains below was sequenced from the same sample in a study of beta chain features in type 1 diabetes (dated by TCRdb to the late 2010s). Overall study outcomes, separate from this receptor: A moderate but significant shortening of TCRB CDR3 length was observed in type 1 diabetes patients in all four CD4+ subsets.

These receptors' antigens are unknown. Preparation of the library involved the immunoSEQ multiplex PCR assay. The entire amount of isolated RNA was reverse transcribed using the High Capacity cDNA Reverse Transcription Kit, so the sequenced TCRB transcripts were expressed ones. Entries here come from immuneACCESS through TCRdb and include only in-frame sequences with V and J called. Some clones fail to appear in such tables; in the studies checked, an unresolved V gene covers under half of the shortfall, and the cause of the remainder is unknown. This sample has about 740,000 clones in its table, and over 10% of those were observed once. Of the sample, 0.02% to 0.025% falls within the top ten clones. Sequencing input: naive CD4+ T cells from blood. In the paper's terms, the cell subset or site label means: true naive CD4+ T cells. The origin of the receptors is a man between 18 and 29 years old with type 1 diabetes.

This clone was seen a few times. The chain carries TRBV7-6 and TRBJ2-7; D might be TRBD1 (7 bases). The V gene lost 1 base and the J gene lost 3 bases, with 10 bases spanning the gap. Germline V gene data show CDR1 as SGHVS and CDR2 as FNYEAQ. The CDR3 runs to 14 residues. The CDR3: CASSLGGDSYEQYF. CDR3 bases: TGTGCCAGCAGCTTAGGGGGGGACAGCTACGAGCAGTACTTC.

As concerns this clone: This sample includes further DNA sequences coding for the same CDR3. V and J are TRBV5-1 and TRBJ1-4; 8 nucleotides match TRBD1. The germline gives CDR1 SGHRS, CDR2 YFSETQ. The CDR3 totals 14 residues. Unmatched junction bases numbered 5, after V lost 4 bases and J lost 6 bases. CDR3: CASSPGQGDEKLFF. The CDR3 nucleotides read TGCGCCAGCAGCCCCGGACAGGGTGATGAAAAACTGTTTTTT.

This clone occurred a few times. This chain connects TRBV6-5 to TRBJ2-7; possible D gene TRBD1, 5 bases. The length of the CDR3 is 13 residues. Deletions cut 2 bases from V and 3 bases from J, with 8 bases between. Germline loops: CDR1 MNHEY, CDR2 SVGAGI. The CDR3 loop is CASSYGRDYEQYF. CDR3 DNA: TGTGCCAGCAGTTACGGCAGGGACTACGAGCAGTACTTC.

The sample holds a few counts of this clone. V and J are TRBV18 and TRBJ2-2; perhaps TRBD1 as D (5 bases). Trimming removed 1 base from V and 6 bases from J, with 9 bases in between. This CDR3 has 14 amino acids. Germline V gives CDR1 KGHSH, CDR2 LQKENI. DNA for the CDR3: TGTGCCAGCTCACCACGCCAGGGCGCCGGGGAGCTGTTTTTT. Translation gives CASSPRQGAGELFF.

The rearrangement joins TRBV18 to TRBJ2-1; D is perhaps TRBD2 (5 bases). Trimming took 4 bases from V and 5 from J, leaving 9 bases between them. The V gene's germline CDR1 is KGHSH and CDR2 LQKENI. The CDR3 covers 13 residues. CDR3 in DNA: TGTGCCAGCTCACTTGCCGGGGACAATGAGCAGTTCTTC. Amino acid sequence: CASSLAGDNEQFF.

This clone was seen a handful of times. The V gene is TRBV25-1, the J gene TRBJ1-6; 9 bases align to TRBD1. The V gene's germline CDR1 is MGHDK and CDR2 SYGVNS. The CDR3 has 15 residues. Trimming cost V 4 bases and J 6 bases; bases outside gene matches: 4. CDR3 amino acids: CASSAAGQGNSPLHF. The CDR3 DNA sequence: TGTGCCAGCAGTGCCGCGGGACAGGGTAATTCACCCCTCCACTTT.

This chain joins TRBV5-6 and TRBJ1-1; no reliable D call. V was trimmed by 4 bases and J by 6 bases, leaving 13 bases between them. The CDR3 totals 13 residues. The germline gives CDR1 SGHDT, CDR2 YYEEEE. The CDR3 sequence: CASSPPVGPEAFF. The CDR3 DNA is TGTGCCAGCAGCCCCCCGGTTGGACCTGAAGCTTTCTTT.

Here the CDR3 reads CASRLASGPTEYGYTF. CDR3 DNA: TGTGCAAGTCGCTTAGCCTCGGGACCCACGGAGTATGGCTACACCTTC. The rearrangement joins TRBV12-2 to TRBJ1-2. TRBV12-2 has pseudogene status. The CDR3 is 16 amino acids.

This clone was picked up a small number of times. The chain links TRBV7-8 to TRBJ2-5, with 11 bases fitting TRBD2. CDR1 and CDR2 from the germline V gene are SGHVS and FQNEAQ. The V segment lost 1 base and the J segment 3 bases; nucleotides outside the gene matches: 7. There are 17 residues in the CDR3. The chain's CDR3 is CASSLVNSGGGEETQYF. The DNA of the CDR3 is TGTGCCAGCAGCTTAGTGAATAGCGGGGGGGGTGAAGAGACCCAGTACTTC.

There are a few counts of this clone. The CDR3 sequence: CASSVVSLAGTTGELFF. CDR3 coding DNA: TGTGCCAGCAGCGTAGTTAGCCTAGCGGGGACCACCGGGGAGCTGTTTTTT. The rearrangement joins TRBV9 to TRBJ2-2, with TRBD2 identical over 9 bases. CDR3 length: 17 residues. Germline lookup yields CDR1 SGDLS and CDR2 YYNGEE. V shed 0 bases and J 4 bases; nucleotides not matched to a gene: 7.

The chain couples TRBV6-5 to TRBJ2-6; D remains unclear. V was pared by 6 bases and J by 4 bases, with 13 bases between. Germline V lookup: CDR1 MNHEY, CDR2 SVGAGI. This CDR3 region has 15 residues. Written as DNA, the CDR3 is TGTGCCAGCAGCCTCACTGTCTCCGGGGCCAACGTCCTGACTTTC. Encoded protein: CASSLTVSGANVLTF.

This clone was seen only a few times. The chain employs TRBV29-1 and TRBJ2-2; TRBD2 is a possible D gene (5 bases). With 7 bases removed from V and 0 bases from J, the gap between germline ends came to 18 bases. The CDR3 extends over 16 amino acids. CDR1 is SQVTM and CDR2 is ANQGSEA in the germline V gene. CDR3 DNA sequence: TGCAGCGCACGTCGGGGAGCCCCAGCGAACACCGGGGAGCTGTTTTTT. Residues: CSARRGAPANTGELFF.

V and J are TRBV4-2 and TRBJ1-5; D is ambiguous. Trimming pared 0 bases from V and 2 bases from J, leaving 8 bases between. The CDR3 length is 15 residues. Germline CDR1 is LGHNA and CDR2 is YNFKEQ. CDR3 amino acids: CASSQETGGNQPQHF. The CDR3 DNA follows: TGTGCCAGCAGCCAAGAGACGGGTGGCAATCAGCCCCAGCATTTT.

Concerning this clone itself: The same CDR3 can be traced to other DNA sequences in this sample. The rearrangement links TRBV18 to TRBJ1-2; 8 positions match TRBD1. V gave up 2 bases and J gave up 6 bases; unmatched junction bases: 5. Germline V gene sequence: CDR1 KGHSH, CDR2 LQKENI. This CDR3 region has 14 residues. CDR3 sequence reads: CASSPGTGSHGYTF. The DNA for the CDR3 is TGTGCCAGCTCACCAGGGACAGGCTCGCATGGCTACACCTTC.